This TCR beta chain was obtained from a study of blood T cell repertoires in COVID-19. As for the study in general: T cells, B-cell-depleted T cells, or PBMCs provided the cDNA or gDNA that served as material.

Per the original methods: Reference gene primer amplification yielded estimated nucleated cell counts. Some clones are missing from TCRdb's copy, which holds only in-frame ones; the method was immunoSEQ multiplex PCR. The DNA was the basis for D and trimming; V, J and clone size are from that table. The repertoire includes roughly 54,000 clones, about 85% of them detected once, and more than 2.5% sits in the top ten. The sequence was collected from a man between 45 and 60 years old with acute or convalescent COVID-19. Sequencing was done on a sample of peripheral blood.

The DNA of the CDR3 is TGTGCCAGTAGTATTTCCGGGACTTATCAAGAGACCCAGTACTTC. Translating gives CASSISGTYQETQYF. The V call is TRBV19, the J call TRBJ2-5, with D possibly matching TRBD2 (6 bases). The germline V and J ends were trimmed by 3 bases and 2 bases, with 13 bases remaining between them. Germline CDR1 reads LNHDA; CDR2 reads SQIVND (reference sequence). CDR3 length equals 15 residues.